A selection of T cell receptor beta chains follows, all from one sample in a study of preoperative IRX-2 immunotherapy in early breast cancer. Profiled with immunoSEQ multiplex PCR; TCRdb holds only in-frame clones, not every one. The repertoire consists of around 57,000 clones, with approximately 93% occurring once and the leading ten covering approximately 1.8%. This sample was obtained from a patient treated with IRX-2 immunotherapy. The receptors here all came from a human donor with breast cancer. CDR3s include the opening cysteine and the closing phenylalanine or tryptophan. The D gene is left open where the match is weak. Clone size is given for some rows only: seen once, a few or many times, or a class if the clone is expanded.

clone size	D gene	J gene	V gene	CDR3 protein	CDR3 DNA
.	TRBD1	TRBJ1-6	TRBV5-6	CASSVTGDEGNSPLHF	TGTGCCAGCAGCGTGACAGGGGACGAAGGGAATTCACCCCTCCACTTT
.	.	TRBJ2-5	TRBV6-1	CASSGGLETQYF	TGTGCCAGCAGTGGAGGGTTAGAGACCCAGTACTTC
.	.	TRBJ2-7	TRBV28	CASSTQGPYEQYF	TGTGCCAGCAGTACACAGGGCCCCTACGAGCAGTACTTC
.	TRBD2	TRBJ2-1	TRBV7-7	CASSLAGGSNEQFF	TGTGCCAGCAGCTTAGCGGGGGGGAGCAATGAGCAGTTCTTC
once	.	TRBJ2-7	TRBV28	CASSFRRGLAYEQYF	TGTGCCAGCAGTTTTCGGCGGGGGCTAGCCTACGAGCAGTACTTC
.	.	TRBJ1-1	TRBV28	CASSLRGGGDTEAFF	TGTGCCAGCAGTTTGAGAGGGGGTGGGGACACTGAAGCTTTCTTT
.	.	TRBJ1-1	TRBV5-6	CASSLNKGLFTEAFF	TGTGCCAGCAGCTTGAATAAGGGCTTATTCACTGAAGCTTTCTTT
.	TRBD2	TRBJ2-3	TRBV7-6	CASSRLAGATSTDTQYF	TGTGCCAGCAGTAGACTAGCGGGAGCCACTAGCACAGATACGCAGTATTTT
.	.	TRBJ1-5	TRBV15	CATSSGGHSNQPQHF	TGTGCCACCAGCTCCGGGGGACATAGCAATCAGCCCCAGCATTTT
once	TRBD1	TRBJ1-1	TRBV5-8	CASSTYRGWTEAFF	TGTGCCAGCAGCACCTACAGGGGCTGGACTGAAGCTTTCTTT
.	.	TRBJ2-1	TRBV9	CASSVAGTSYNEQFF	TGTGCCAGCAGCGTAGCAGGGACTTCCTACAATGAGCAGTTCTTC
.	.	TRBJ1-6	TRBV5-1	CASSLDGQGNNSPLHF	TGCGCCAGCAGCTTGGATGGTCAGGGAAATAATTCACCCCTCCACTTT
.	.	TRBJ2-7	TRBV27	CASSVKRRGSNEQYF	TGTGCCAGCAGTGTCAAGCGGAGGGGCTCGAACGAGCAGTACTTC
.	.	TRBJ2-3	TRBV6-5	CASSRLDADTQYF	TGTGCCAGCAGCCGCTTGGACGCAGATACGCAGTATTTT
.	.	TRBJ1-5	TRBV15	CATSRDWGFQPQHF	TGTGCCACCAGCAGAGATTGGGGGTTTCAGCCCCAGCATTTT
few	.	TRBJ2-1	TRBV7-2	CASSSRPSYNEQFF	TGTGCCAGCAGCTCTAGGCCCTCCTACAATGAGCAGTTCTTC
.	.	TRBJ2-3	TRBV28	CASSSSVLSTDTQYF	TGTGCCAGCAGTTCCAGCGTCCTAAGCACAGATACGCAGTATTTT
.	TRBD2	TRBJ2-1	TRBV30	CAGGTTHEQFF	TGTGCAGGCGGGACTACCCATGAGCAGTTCTTC
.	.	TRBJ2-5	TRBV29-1	CSVALRVQETQYF	TGCAGCGTTGCGCTTCGGGTCCAAGAGACCCAGTACTTC
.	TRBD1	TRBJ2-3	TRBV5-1	CASSLGRGDRATDTQYF	TGCGCCAGCAGCTTGGGTCGCGGGGACAGGGCCACAGATACGCAGTATTTT
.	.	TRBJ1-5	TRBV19	CASSIGFQPQHF	TGTGCCAGTAGTATTGGGTTTCAGCCCCAGCATTTT
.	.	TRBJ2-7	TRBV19	CASSNTGTPPIPQYF	TGTGCCAGTAGTAACACCGGGACGCCCCCAATCCCGCAGTACTTC
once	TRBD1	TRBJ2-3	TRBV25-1	CASSEGDRASDTQYF	TGTGCCAGCAGCGAAGGGGACAGGGCCAGTGATACGCAGTATTTT
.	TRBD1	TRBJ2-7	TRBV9	CASSVGQGQGVPVGAEQYF	TGTGCCAGCAGCGTAGGCCAGGGACAGGGGGTTCCGGTGGGAGCTGAGCAGTACTTC
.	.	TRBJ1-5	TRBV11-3	CASSLEWACGNQPQHF	TGTGCCAGCAGTCTCGAATGGGCCTGCGGGAATCAGCCCCAGCATTTT
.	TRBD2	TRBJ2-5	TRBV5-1	CASSQRGGRETQYF	TGCGCCAGCAGCCAGAGGGGCGGGAGGGAGACCCAGTACTTC
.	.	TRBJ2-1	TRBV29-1	CSARWGSRDNEQFF	TGCAGCGCACGGTGGGGGAGTCGTGACAATGAGCAGTTCTTC
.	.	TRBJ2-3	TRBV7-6	CASSPGLGTDTQYF	TGTGCCAGCAGCCCGGGACTCGGCACAGATACGCAGTATTTT
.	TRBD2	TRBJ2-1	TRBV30	CAWSARGGGLVNEQFF	TGTGCCTGGAGTGCCCGCGGGGGGGGGCTGGTAAATGAGCAGTTCTTC
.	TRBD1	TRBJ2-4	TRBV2	CASVTGVESYIQYF	TGTGCCAGCGTAACAGGGGTGGAGAGTTACATTCAGTACTTC
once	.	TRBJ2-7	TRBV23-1	CASSPSAYEQYF	TGCGCCAGCAGTCCCTCGGCCTACGAGCAGTACTTC
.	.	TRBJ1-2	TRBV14	CASSQHSHYGYTF	TGTGCCAGCAGCCAGCACAGCCACTATGGCTACACCTTC
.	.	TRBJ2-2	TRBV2	CASIGISNTGELFF	TGTGCCAGCATCGGGATATCAAACACCGGGGAGCTGTTTTTT
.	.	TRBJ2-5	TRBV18	CASSPTEETQYF	TGTGCCAGCTCACCAACCGAAGAGACCCAGTACTTC
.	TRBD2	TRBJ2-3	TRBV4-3	CASSLAGSLGGDTQYF	TGCGCCAGCAGTCTAGCGGGGAGCCTGGGTGGAGATACGCAGTATTTT
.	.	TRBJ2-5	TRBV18	CASSPPGTAKETQYF	TGTGCCAGCTCACCACCCGGGACGGCTAAAGAGACCCAGTACTTC
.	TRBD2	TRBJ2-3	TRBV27	CASSPKGLALGTQYF	TGTGCCAGCAGTCCTAAGGGACTAGCCCTGGGTACGCAGTATTTT
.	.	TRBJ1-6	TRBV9	CASSVGFVSPLHF	TGTGCCAGCAGCGTAGGCTTCGTTTCACCCCTCCACTTT
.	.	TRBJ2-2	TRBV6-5	CASSYGSWGTGELFF	TGTGCCAGCAGTTACGGGAGTTGGGGGACCGGGGAGCTGTTTTTT
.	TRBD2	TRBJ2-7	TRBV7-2	CASSKQAGREEVGSF	TGTGCCAGCAGCAAGCAAGCCGGGCGGGAGGAGGTCGGCAGCTTC
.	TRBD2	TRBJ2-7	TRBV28	CASSFGGGPFYEQYF	TGTGCCAGCAGTTTCGGGGGGGGGCCCTTCTACGAGCAGTACTTC
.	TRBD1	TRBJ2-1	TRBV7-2	CASSLTGTASYNEQFF	TGTGCCAGCAGCTTGACCGGGACAGCATCCTACAATGAGCAGTTCTTC
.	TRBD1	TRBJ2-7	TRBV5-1	CASSAGQVNYEQYF	TGCGCCAGCAGCGCGGGACAGGTCAACTACGAGCAGTACTTC
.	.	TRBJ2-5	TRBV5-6	CASKKAHVPATQYF	TGTGCCAGCAAGAAGGCCCACGTTCCAGCGACCCAGTACTTC
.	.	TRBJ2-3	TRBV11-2	CASSRGATDTQYF	TGTGCCAGCTCTCGGGGGGCCACAGATACGCAGTATTTT
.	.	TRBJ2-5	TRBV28	CASSFGYQETQYF	TGTGCCAGCAGTTTCGGCTACCAAGAGACCCAGTACTTC
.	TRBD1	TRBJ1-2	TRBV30	CAWSVTGTGVGYTF	TGTGCCTGGAGTGTAACCGGGACAGGGGTTGGCTACACCTTC
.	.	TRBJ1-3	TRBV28	CASIMYPGNTIYF	TGTGCCAGCATCATGTACCCTGGAAACACCATATATTTT
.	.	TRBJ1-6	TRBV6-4	CASSEVGAGGREGSPLHF	TGTGCCAGCAGTGAAGTAGGGGCGGGTGGGAGAGAGGGTTCACCCCTCCACTTT
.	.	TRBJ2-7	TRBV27	CASRPRGARYEQYF	TGTGCCAGCAGGCCCAGGGGAGCGAGGTACGAGCAGTACTTC
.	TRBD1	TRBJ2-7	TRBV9	CASSPRDRSSYEQYF	TGTGCCAGCAGTCCCCGGGACAGGAGCTCCTACGAGCAGTACTTC
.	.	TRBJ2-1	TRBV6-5	CASRRTQGGANEQFF	TGTGCCAGCAGGAGAACACAGGGGGGGGCCAATGAGCAGTTCTTC
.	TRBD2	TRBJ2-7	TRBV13	CASSPTGLAGEYEQYF	TGTGCCAGCAGCCCCACGGGGCTCGCGGGAGAATACGAGCAGTACTTC
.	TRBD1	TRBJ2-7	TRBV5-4	CASSLVRGQGNHEQYF	TGTGCCAGCAGCTTGGTGAGGGGACAGGGGAATCACGAGCAGTACTTC
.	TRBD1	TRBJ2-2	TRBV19	CASSPGTGGTGELFF	TGTGCCAGTAGTCCAGGGACAGGGGGCACCGGGGAGCTGTTTTTT
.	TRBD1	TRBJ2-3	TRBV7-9	CASSPWDRGQSDTQYF	TGTGCCAGCAGCCCCTGGGACAGGGGGCAATCAGATACGCAGTATTTT
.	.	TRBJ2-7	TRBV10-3	CAISTSYEQYF	TGTGCCATCAGTACGTCCTACGAGCAGTACTTC
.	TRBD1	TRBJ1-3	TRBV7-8	CASSLAGWPGQASGNTIYF	TGTGCCAGCAGCTTAGCGGGGTGGCCGGGACAGGCATCTGGAAACACCATATATTTT
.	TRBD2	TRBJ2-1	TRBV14	CASSQTSVYNEQFF	TGTGCCAGCAGCCAGACTAGCGTTTACAATGAGCAGTTCTTC
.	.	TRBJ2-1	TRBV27	CASSPIGGGQPAQFF	TGTGCCAGCAGTCCTATAGGAGGAGGGCAGCCGGCTCAGTTCTTC